The sequence of this T cell receptor (beta chain) was determined in a study of cytomegalovirus exposure and HLA in healthy donors. Findings and limits, study-wide: In a later analysis, at a false discovery rate of 0.05, 16,951 TCR beta sequences were associated with HLA alleles.

It was with 60 Vbeta and 13 Jbeta primers that the PCR ran. Assay used: immunoSEQ multiplex PCR; TCRdb lists only in-frame clones, some missing. The sample carries about 78,000 clones, around 84% recorded once. Germline loops: CDR1 SGHRS, CDR2 YFSETQ. The CDR3 sequence is 14 residues long. Unmatched junction bases numbered 6, after V lost 5 bases and J lost 4 bases. With respect to this clone: Its antigen is currently unknown. Other DNA sequences within the sample encode an identical CDR3.

The sequencing input was PBMCs. The chain joins TRBV5-1 to TRBJ1-1; 9 bases are shared with TRBD1. The TCR sequence derives from a woman in her forties or fifties in good health and CMV-seronegative. CDR3 DNA: TGCGCCAGCAGTACGGGACAGGGCTTCACTGAAGCTTTCTTT. Protein: CASSTGQGFTEAFF.